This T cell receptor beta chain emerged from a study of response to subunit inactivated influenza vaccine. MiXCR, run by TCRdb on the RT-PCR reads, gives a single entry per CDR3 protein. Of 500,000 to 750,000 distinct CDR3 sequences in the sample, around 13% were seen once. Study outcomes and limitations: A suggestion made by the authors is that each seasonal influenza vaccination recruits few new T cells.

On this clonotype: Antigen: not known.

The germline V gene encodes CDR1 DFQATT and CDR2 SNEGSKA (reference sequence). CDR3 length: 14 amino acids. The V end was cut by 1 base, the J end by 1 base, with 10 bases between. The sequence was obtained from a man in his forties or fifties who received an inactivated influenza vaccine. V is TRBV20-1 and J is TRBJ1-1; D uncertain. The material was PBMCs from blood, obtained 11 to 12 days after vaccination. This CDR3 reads CSARGASGNTEAFF. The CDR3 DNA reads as TGCAGTGCTAGAGGCGCCTCAGGGAACACTGAAGCTTTCTTT.